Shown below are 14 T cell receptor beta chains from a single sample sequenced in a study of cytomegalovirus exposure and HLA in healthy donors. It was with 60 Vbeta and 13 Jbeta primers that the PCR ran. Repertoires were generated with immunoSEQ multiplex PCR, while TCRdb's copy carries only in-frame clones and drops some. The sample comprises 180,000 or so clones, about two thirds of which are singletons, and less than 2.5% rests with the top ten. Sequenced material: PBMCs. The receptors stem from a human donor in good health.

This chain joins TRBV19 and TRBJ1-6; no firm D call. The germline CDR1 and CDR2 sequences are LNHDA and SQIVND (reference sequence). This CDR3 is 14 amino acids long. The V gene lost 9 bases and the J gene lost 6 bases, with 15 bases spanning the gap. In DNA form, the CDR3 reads TGTGCCAGCCTCCCGGCAGGCCTTAATTCACCCCTCCACTTT. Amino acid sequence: CASLPAGLNSPLHF.

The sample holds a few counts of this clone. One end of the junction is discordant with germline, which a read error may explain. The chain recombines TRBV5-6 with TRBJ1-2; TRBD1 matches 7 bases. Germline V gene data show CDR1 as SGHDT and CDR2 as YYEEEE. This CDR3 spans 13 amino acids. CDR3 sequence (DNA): TGTGCCAGCAGTTTGGGGACAGCCTATGGCTACACCTTC. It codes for CASSLGTAYGYTF. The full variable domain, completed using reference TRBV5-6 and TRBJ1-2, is DAGVTQSPTHLIKTRGQQVTLRCSPKSGHDTVSWYQQALGQGPQFIFQYYEEEERQRGNFPDRFSGHQFPNYSSELNVNALLLGDSALYLCASSLGTAYGYTFGSGTRLTVV.

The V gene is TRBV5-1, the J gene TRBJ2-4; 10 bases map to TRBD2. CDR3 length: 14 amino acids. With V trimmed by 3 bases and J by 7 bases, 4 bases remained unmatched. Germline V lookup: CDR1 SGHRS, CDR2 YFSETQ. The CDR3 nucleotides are TGCGCCAGCAGCTCTAGCGGGGGAGGGAACATTCAGTACTTC. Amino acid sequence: CASSSSGGGNIQYF. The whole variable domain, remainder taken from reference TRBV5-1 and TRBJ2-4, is KAGVTQTPRYLIKTRGQQVTLSCSPISGHRSVSWYQQTPGQGLQFLFEYFSETQRNKGNFPGRFSGRQFSNSRSEMNVSTLELGDSALYLCASSSSGGGNIQYFGAGTRLSVL.

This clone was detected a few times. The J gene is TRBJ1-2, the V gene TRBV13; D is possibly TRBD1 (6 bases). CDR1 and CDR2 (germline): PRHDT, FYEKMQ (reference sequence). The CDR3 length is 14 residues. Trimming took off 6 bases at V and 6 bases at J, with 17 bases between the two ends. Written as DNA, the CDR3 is TGTGCCAGCAGAAGAACGGCAGGGGCGAATGGCTACACCTTC. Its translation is CASRRTAGANGYTF.

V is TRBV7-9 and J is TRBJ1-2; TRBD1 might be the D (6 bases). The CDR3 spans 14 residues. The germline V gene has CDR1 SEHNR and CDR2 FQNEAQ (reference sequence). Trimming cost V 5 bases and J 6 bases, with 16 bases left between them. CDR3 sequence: CASSREDRADGYTF. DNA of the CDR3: TGTGCCAGCAGCCGAGAGGACAGAGCAGATGGCTACACCTTC. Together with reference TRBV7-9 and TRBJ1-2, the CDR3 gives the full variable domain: DTGVSQNPRHKITKRGQNVTFRCDPISEHNRLYWYRQTLGQGPEFLTYFQNEAQLEKSRLLSDRFSAERPKGSFSTLEIQRTEQGDSAMYLCASSREDRADGYTFGSGTRLTVV.

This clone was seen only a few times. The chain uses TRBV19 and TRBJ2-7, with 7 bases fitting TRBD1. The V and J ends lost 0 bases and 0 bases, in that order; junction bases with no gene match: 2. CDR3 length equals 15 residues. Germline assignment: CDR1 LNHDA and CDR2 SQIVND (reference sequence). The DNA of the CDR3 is TGTGCCAGTAGTATAGAAGGGACAGCCTCCTACGAGCAGTACTTC. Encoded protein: CASSIEGTASYEQYF.

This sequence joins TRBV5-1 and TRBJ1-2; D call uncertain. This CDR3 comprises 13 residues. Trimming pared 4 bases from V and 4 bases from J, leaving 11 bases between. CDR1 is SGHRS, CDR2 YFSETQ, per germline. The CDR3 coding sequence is TGCGCCAGCAGCCCACTTGGTGGCTATGGCTACACCTTC. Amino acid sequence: CASSPLGGYGYTF.

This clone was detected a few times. CDR3 in DNA: TGTGCCTGGAGTGCCGTTTCAGGAACGCAGTATTTT. Translated, it gives CAWSAVSGTQYF. This chain links TRBV30 with TRBJ2-3; D not resolved. CDR1 and CDR2 from the germline V gene are GTSNPN and SVGIG (reference sequence). Trimming left V 1 base short and J 9 bases short, with 11 bases between. The CDR3 extends over 12 amino acids. The full variable domain, rest sourced from reference TRBV30 and TRBJ2-3, is SQTIHQWPATLVQPVGSPLSLECTVEGTSNPNLYWYRQAAGRGLQLLFYSVGIGQISSEVPQNLSASRPQDRQFILSSKKLLLSDSGFYLCAWSAVSGTQYFGPGTRLTVL.

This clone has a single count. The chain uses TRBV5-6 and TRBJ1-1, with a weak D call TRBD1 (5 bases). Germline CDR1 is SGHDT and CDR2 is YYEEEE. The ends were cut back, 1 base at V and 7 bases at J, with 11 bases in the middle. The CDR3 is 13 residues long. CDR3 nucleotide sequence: TGTGCCAGCAGCTTGCGGCAGGGTGTTGAAGCTTTCTTT. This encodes CASSLRQGVEAFF.

CDR3 residues: CASSLRAGGPRETQYF. The CDR3 DNA reads as TGTGCCAGCAGCTTGCGAGCGGGGGGGCCGAGGGAGACCCAGTACTTC. The chain couples TRBV5-6 to TRBJ2-5; 10 bases are shared with TRBD2. The germline CDR1 and CDR2 sequences are SGHDT and YYEEEE. This CDR3 has 16 amino acids. V lost 1 base and J lost 5; bases outside the gene matches: 8.

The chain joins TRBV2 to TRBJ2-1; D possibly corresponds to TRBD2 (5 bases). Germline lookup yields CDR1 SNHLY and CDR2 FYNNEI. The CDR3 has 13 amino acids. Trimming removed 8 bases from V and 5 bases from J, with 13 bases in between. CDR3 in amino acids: CASRGEGNNEQFF. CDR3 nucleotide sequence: TGTGCCAGCCGGGGAGAGGGTAACAATGAGCAGTTCTTC.

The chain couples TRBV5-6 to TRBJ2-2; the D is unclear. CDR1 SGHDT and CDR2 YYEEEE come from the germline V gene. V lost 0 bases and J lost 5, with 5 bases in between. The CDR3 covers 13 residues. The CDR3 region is CASSLARTGELFF. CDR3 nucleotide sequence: TGTGCCAGCAGCTTGGCTAGAACCGGGGAGCTGTTTTTT.

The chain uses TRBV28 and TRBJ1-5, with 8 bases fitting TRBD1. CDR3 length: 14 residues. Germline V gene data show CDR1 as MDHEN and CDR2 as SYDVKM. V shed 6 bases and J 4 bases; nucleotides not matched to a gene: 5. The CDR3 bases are TGTGCCAGCAGACCGGGACAGGAGAATCAGCCCCAGCATTTT. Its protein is CASRPGQENQPQHF.

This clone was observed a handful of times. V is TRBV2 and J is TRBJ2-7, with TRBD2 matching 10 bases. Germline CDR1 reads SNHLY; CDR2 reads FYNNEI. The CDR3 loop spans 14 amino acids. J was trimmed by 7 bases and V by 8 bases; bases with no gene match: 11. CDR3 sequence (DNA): TGTGCCAGCGCACCCCTAGCGGGGGAAGGGGAGCAGTACTTC. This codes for CASAPLAGEGEQYF.